Listed below are T cell receptor beta chains from one sample, sequenced in a study of cytomegalovirus exposure and HLA in healthy donors. Here immunoSEQ multiplex PCR was the method, and the copy in TCRdb shows in-frame clones only, minus some. The table lists 120,000 to 150,000 clones. The sequencing input was PBMCs. The receptors stem from a woman aged 45 to 65 in good health and CMV-seronegative. CDR3s include the opening cysteine and the closing phenylalanine or tryptophan. Each record gives: CDR3 protein, CDR3 DNA, J gene, V gene, D gene. The D gene is left open where the match is weak.

CASSYSGGSYGYTF TGTGCCAGCAGTTACTCAGGGGGATCCTATGGCTACACCTTC TRBJ1-2 TRBV6-5 .
CASSLNPSGVTGELFF TGTGCCAGCAGCTTAAATCCTAGCGGGGTCACCGGGGAGCTGTTTTTT TRBJ2-2 TRBV7-3 TRBD2
CASKEDRGRSEQYF TGTGCCAGCAAAGAGGACAGGGGGCGAAGCGAGCAGTACTTC TRBJ2-7 TRBV6-1 TRBD1
CASSQSGGQGPYEQYF TGTGCCAGCAGCCAGTCCGGGGGGCAGGGGCCCTACGAGCAGTACTTC TRBJ2-7 TRBV7-2 .
CASSQDRGQGGHDTQYF TGTGCCAGCAGCCAAGATCGTGGTCAGGGAGGTCATGATACGCAGTATTTT TRBJ2-3 TRBV4-2 .
CSVDGLSNGYTF TGCAGCGTTGACGGGTTATCAAATGGCTACACCTTC TRBJ1-2 TRBV29-1 .
CASSQTGGVNTGELFF TGTGCCAGCTCACAAACGGGAGGGGTGAACACCGGGGAGCTGTTTTTT TRBJ2-2 TRBV18 TRBD2
CASGTSGYEQYF TGTGCCAGCGGGACTAGCGGCTACGAGCAGTACTTC TRBJ2-7 TRBV28 TRBD2
CASSLGQMNTEAFF TGTGCCAGCTCACTCGGACAGATGAACACTGAAGCTTTCTTT TRBJ1-1 TRBV18 .
CASSYVSRRDEQFF TGTGCCAGCAGTTACGTTTCTAGGAGGGATGAGCAGTTCTTC TRBJ2-1 TRBV6-5 .
CASGQGGNNEQFF TGTGCCAGCGGACAGGGGGGAAACAATGAGCAGTTCTTC TRBJ2-1 TRBV6-1 TRBD1
CASGLHRGTVEKLFF TGTGCCAGCGGGTTGCACAGGGGGACGGTTGAAAAACTGTTTTTT TRBJ1-4 TRBV6-5 TRBD1
CATSRDRVAGERGYTF TGTGCCACCAGCAGAGATCGAGTGGCAGGGGAGCGGGGCTACACCTTC TRBJ1-2 TRBV15 .
CASSLEGGGNYEQYF TGTGCCAGCAGCTTAGAGGGGGGAGGGAACTACGAGCAGTACTTC TRBJ2-7 TRBV5-4 .
CASSGRTGGISQLFF TGTGCCAGCAGTGGTCGGACAGGGGGCATCTCCCAGCTGTTTTTT TRBJ1-4 TRBV6-1 TRBD1
CASSVQDRSGNTIYF TGTGCCAGCAGCGTCCAGGACAGGTCTGGAAACACCATATATTTT TRBJ1-3 TRBV9 TRBD1
CATSNRNQPQHF TGTGCCACCTCAAACAGAAATCAGCCCCAGCATTTT TRBJ1-5 TRBV10-3 .
CASRRDSTGELFF TGTGCTAGCCGCCGGGACAGCACCGGGGAGCTGTTTTTT TRBJ2-2 TRBV12-5 TRBD1
CASTSGVGNQPQHF TGTGCCAGCACCTCGGGTGTGGGCAATCAGCCCCAGCATTTT TRBJ1-5 TRBV6-6 .
CASSQETVSSYEQYF TGCGCCAGCAGCCAAGAAACAGTGTCCTCCTACGAGCAGTACTTC TRBJ2-7 TRBV4-3 .
CASSLSVRDSPLHF TGTGCCAGCAGCTTAAGCGTGCGGGATTCACCCCTCCACTTT TRBJ1-6 TRBV7-8 .
CASSESLQGNQPQHF TGTGCCAGCAGTGAGTCTTTGCAGGGCAATCAGCCCCAGCATTTT TRBJ1-5 TRBV6-6 .
CASRRGDTQYF TGTGCCAGCAGACGGGGAGATACGCAGTATTTT TRBJ2-3 TRBV2 .
CASSEQQGQETQYF TGTGCCAGCAGTGAGCAGCAGGGCCAAGAGACCCAGTACTTC TRBJ2-5 TRBV2 .
CASSLTQDTYNEQFF TGTGCCAGCAGCTTAACCCAAGACACTTACAATGAGCAGTTCTTC TRBJ2-1 TRBV7-6 .
CASSLASVRETQYF TGTGCCAGCAGCTTGGCTAGCGTGAGGGAGACCCAGTACTTC TRBJ2-5 TRBV7-2 .
CASSLRQNTGELFF TGCGCCAGCAGCTTAAGACAGAACACCGGGGAGCTGTTTTTT TRBJ2-2 TRBV5-1 .
CASSFSGGRGYTF TGTGCCAGCAGTTTTTCCGGCGGGCGTGGCTACACCTTC TRBJ1-2 TRBV27 .
CASSPGSSNQPQHF TGTGCCAGCAGTCCAGGGTCTAGCAATCAGCCCCAGCATTTT TRBJ1-5 TRBV7-2 .
CASSLQTTGETQYF TGTGCCAGCAGTTTACAGACGACGGGAGAGACCCAGTACTTC TRBJ2-5 TRBV28 .
CASSVERGDYEQYF TGTGCCAGCAGTGTTGAGCGGGGGGATTACGAGCAGTACTTC TRBJ2-7 TRBV6-1 TRBD2
CASSQALVSGNEKLFF TGCGCCAGCAGCCAAGCGCTTGTATCGGGGAATGAAAAACTGTTTTTT TRBJ1-4 TRBV4-1 .
CASRGPGLVVGTDTQYF TGTGCCAGCAGAGGACCGGGACTAGTCGTTGGGACAGATACGCAGTATTTT TRBJ2-3 TRBV9 TRBD2
CASSLEPGNTGELFF TGTGCCAGCAGCTTGGAACCGGGAAACACCGGGGAGCTGTTTTTT TRBJ2-2 TRBV5-6 .
CASSLAPVSSYNEQFF TGTGCCAGCAGCTTAGCGCCCGTCAGCTCCTACAATGAGCAGTTCTTC TRBJ2-1 TRBV7-2 .
CASVIGGIDTGELFF TGTGCCAGCGTTATCGGGGGAATAGACACCGGGGAGCTGTTTTTT TRBJ2-2 TRBV6-1 .
CSAEGNEQFF TGCAGTGCGGAGGGCAATGAGCAGTTCTTC TRBJ2-1 TRBV20-1 .
CAWSRQSNQPQHF TGTGCCTGGAGTCGACAGAGCAATCAGCCCCAGCATTTT TRBJ1-5 TRBV30 .
CASSDWTDNPLVYGNTIYF TGTGCCAGCAGTGATTGGACAGACAACCCATTAGTCTACGGAAACACCATATATTTT TRBJ1-3 TRBV6-4 .
CASSFRARDEQYF TGTGCCAGCAGCTTCAGGGCTCGGGACGAGCAGTACTTC TRBJ2-7 TRBV7-9 .
CASRLAGGTDTQYF TGTGCCAGCAGACTAGCGGGAGGCACAGATACGCAGTATTTT TRBJ2-3 TRBV19 TRBD2
CASSLNREGEQYF TGTGCCAGCAGCTTGAACAGGGAGGGCGAGCAGTACTTC TRBJ2-7 TRBV5-8 .
CASTSRGGGTGELFF TGTGCCAGTACCTCGAGGGGGGGAGGAACCGGGGAGCTGTTTTTT TRBJ2-2 TRBV19 .
CASSLDRGNQPQHF TGTGCCAGCAGTCTGGACAGGGGCAATCAGCCCCAGCATTTT TRBJ1-5 TRBV6-6 TRBD1
CASSAYGTGENYGYTF TGTGCCAGCAGCGCCTACGGGACAGGGGAGAACTATGGCTACACCTTC TRBJ1-2 TRBV7-2 TRBD1
CALERTGVDSPLHF TGTGCCCTGGAGCGGACAGGGGTCGATTCACCCCTCCACTTT TRBJ1-6 TRBV25-1 TRBD1